This T cell receptor (beta chain) was recorded in a study of T cells expressing NK-cell markers (dated by TCRdb to 2020 to 2021). Context from the whole study: Three sorted T-cell subsets (CD3+CD56+NKG2C+, CD3+CD56+NKG2C- and CD3+CD56-NKG2C+) from several donors had their TCR beta-chain repertoires profiled. Of the eight sequenced donors, seven were found to be HCMV-seropositive and one was found to be HCMV-seronegative. The eight sequenced donors were randomly selected healthy volunteers, three men and five women. The libraries were sequenced on Illumina HiSeq 2000/2500, MiSeq or NextSeq, producing 2 x 150 bp reads. Results the study describes overall, beyond this receptor: In six donors, the dominant CD3+CD56+NKG2C+ clonotypes were among the top 10 CD8+ clonotypes and accounted for roughly 1.0-7.0% of CD8+ T cells. Those dominant clonotypes were again the most abundant among CD3+CD56-NKG2C+ cells in a few donors, at about 28.3-60.1%. Whether the expanded NKG2C-expressing T cell clones were specific for HCMV antigens remained unclear.

Sequencer: Illumina HiSeq 2000. TCR beta cDNA libraries were prepared using 5'RACE template switching, which introduced a universal primer site and unique molecular identifiers. cDNA synthesis was primed from the TCR beta constant segment, followed by two successive PCR amplification steps. In the authors' own workflow: Reads were demultiplexed and grouped by UMI with MIGEC, and clonotypes were assembled and quantified with MiTCR. Only TCR cDNA sequences supported by at least two reads were kept to exclude erroneous sequences. The tcR package was used for downstream repertoire analysis, and clonotypes were matched between fractions using CDR3 nucleotide sequence together with V segment. VDJmatch was used to annotate antigen specificity against VDJdb, with one amino acid substitution allowed in CDR3. Reads reprocessed by TCRdb are summarized as one entry per CDR3 protein sequence, and DNA is absent. For this entry, the V and J calls and clone size follow TCRdb and not the study's own pipeline. In this sample's table one finds roughly 150,000 distinct CDR3 sequences. The ten largest make up approximately 18% of the sample.

Turning to this clonotype: What antigen it recognizes has not been identified.

A commercial ELISA kit detecting HCMV-specific IgG in serum was used to determine HCMV serostatus. Peripheral blood mononuclear cells were isolated from blood by Ficoll density gradient centrifugation. The CDR3 measures 13 amino acids from cysteine to phenylalanine. Only the protein is on record. CDR1 and CDR2, per the germline V gene, are MGHDK and SYGVNS. The sequence is built from TRBV25-1 and TRBJ1-2; TCRdb designates TRBD1, a call that cannot be tested without DNA. The sequence came from a woman between 18 and 70 years old in good health. Sample: blood T cells: a sorted CD56 or NKG2C T cell subset, CD4+ or CD8+ T cells, or bulk PBMC T cells (not recorded which). The CDR3 loop reads CASRGQGGYGYTF.